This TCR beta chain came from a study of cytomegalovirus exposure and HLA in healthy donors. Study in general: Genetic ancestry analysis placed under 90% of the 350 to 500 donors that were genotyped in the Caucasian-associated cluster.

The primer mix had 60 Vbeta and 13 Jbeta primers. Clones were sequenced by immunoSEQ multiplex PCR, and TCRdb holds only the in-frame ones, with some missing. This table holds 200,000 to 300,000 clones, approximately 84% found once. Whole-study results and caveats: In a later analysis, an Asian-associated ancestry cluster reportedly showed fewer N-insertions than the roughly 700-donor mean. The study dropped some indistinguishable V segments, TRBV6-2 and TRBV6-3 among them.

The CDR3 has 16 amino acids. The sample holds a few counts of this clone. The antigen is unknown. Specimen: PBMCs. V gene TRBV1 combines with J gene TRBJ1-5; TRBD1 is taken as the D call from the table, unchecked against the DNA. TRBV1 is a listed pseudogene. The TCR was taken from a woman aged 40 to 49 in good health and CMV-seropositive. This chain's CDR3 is CTSSQAGTGGNQPQHF. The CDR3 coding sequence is TGCACCAGCAGCCAAGCTGGGACAGGGGGCAATCAGCCCCAGCATTTT.